This T cell receptor (beta chain) is drawn from a study of OX40 agonist ivuxolimab in advanced cancers. At the level of the study: Participants averaged about 66 years of age (range 23 to 79) and were around 80% male. Study findings and constraints: Still undetermined is the antigen specificity of the expanded peripheral T cells. Clonal expansion from baseline to week 6 occurred in both CD4+ and CD8+ T cells.

The CDR3 covers 14 residues. Per the germline V gene, CDR1 is SGHAT and CDR2 is FQDESV (reference sequence). The trim removed 5 bases at V and 8 bases at J, leaving 7 bases unmatched. The protocol was immunoSEQ multiplex PCR, while the TCRdb copy is restricted to in-frame clones and leaves out a portion. The table has about 79,000 clones, 86% seen once; the top ten hold over 0.75%. Drawing of blood for sampling happened at baseline, at cycle 4 day 1, and at cycle 7 day 1. Note on this clone: Its specificity is unknown.

The TCR originated in an adult with an advanced solid tumor such as melanoma, head and neck, liver or kidney cancer. The chain carries TRBV11-1 and TRBJ1-2; TRBD1 agrees at 11 bases. Specimen: CD4+ or CD8+ T cells sorted from blood, collected in a trial of the OX40 agonist ivuxolimab. Here the CDR3 reads CASSLWTGGGGYTF. CDR3 bases: TGTGCCAGCAGCCTCTGGACAGGGGGCGGCGGCTACACCTTC.